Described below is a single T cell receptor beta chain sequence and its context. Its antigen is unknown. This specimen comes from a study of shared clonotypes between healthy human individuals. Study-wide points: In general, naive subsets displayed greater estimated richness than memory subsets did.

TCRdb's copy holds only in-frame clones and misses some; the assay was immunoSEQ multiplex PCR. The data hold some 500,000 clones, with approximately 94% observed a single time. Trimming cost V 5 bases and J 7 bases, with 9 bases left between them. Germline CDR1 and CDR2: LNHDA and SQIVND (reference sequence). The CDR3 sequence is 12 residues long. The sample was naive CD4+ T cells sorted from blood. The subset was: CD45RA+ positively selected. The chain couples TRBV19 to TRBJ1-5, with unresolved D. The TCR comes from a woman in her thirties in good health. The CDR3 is CASSAGYQPQHF. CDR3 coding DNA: TGTGCCAGTAGTGCCGGGTACCAGCCCCAGCATTTT.